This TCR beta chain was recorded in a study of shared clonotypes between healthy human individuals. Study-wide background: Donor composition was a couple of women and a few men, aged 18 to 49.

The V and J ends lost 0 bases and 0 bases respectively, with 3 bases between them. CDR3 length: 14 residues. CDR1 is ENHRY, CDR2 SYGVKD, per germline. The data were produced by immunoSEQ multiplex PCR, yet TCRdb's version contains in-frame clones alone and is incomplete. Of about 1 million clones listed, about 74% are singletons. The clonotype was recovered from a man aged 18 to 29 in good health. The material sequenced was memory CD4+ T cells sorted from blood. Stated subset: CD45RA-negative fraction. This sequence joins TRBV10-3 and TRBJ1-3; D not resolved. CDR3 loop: CAISESSSGNTIYF. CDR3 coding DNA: TGTGCCATCAGTGAGTCGAGCTCTGGAAACACCATATATTTT.